The 7 T cell receptor beta chains given below trace back to one sample, sequenced in a study of blood T cell repertoires in COVID-19. Libraries were prepared by immunoSEQ multiplex PCR; TCRdb keeps only in-frame clonotypes and omits some of them. The table includes under 250,000 clones, about four fifths detected once. Input material: PBMCs or T cells enriched from blood (not recorded which). These receptors came from a man aged 55 to 70 who had recovered from COVID-19.

This chain links TRBV5-4 with TRBJ1-5; 9 bases match TRBD1. Germline values: CDR1 SGHNT, CDR2 YYREEE (reference sequence). The CDR3 totals 16 residues. Trimming at V came to 4 bases and at J to 3 bases, leaving 8 bases not matched to a gene. The CDR3 spells CASSPTTGGYNQPQHF. The CDR3 DNA is TGTGCCAGCAGCCCGACGACAGGGGGGTACAATCAGCCCCAGCATTTT.

This chain joins TRBV7-9 and TRBJ1-1, with 9 bases aligning to TRBD1. Trimming at V came to 0 bases and at J to 6 bases, leaving 8 bases not matched to a gene. This CDR3 spans 16 amino acids. CDR1 SEHNR and CDR2 FQNEAQ come from the germline V gene (reference sequence). CDR3: CASSLAQGQGTPEAFF. CDR3 nucleotides: TGTGCCAGCAGCTTAGCGCAAGGACAGGGGACCCCTGAAGCTTTCTTT.

This chain uses TRBV28 with TRBJ2-1; 16 bases map to TRBD2. Germline V lookup: CDR1 MDHEN, CDR2 SYDVKM. J lost 7 bases, V lost 5 bases, and 2 bases had no gene match. This CDR3 is 15 amino acids long. The CDR3 here is CASSGTSGGANEQFF. CDR3 nucleotides: TGTGCCAGCAGTGGGACTAGCGGGGGGGCAAATGAGCAGTTCTTC.

The chain combines TRBV5-6 with TRBJ1-5; a weak D match, TRBD1 (5 bases). The V gene's germline CDR1 is SGHDT and CDR2 YYEEEE. Between the trimmed V and J ends, which lost 4 bases and 2 bases, there was a span of 13 bases. CDR3 length: 15 amino acids. CDR3 bases: TGTGCCAGCAGCAGAACGGACATCGGCAATCAGCCCCAGCATTTT. Its translation: CASSRTDIGNQPQHF.

This chain links TRBV21-1 with TRBJ2-7; the table gives TRBD1 as D, unverified against the DNA. TRBV21-1 is a pseudogene locus. This CDR3 comprises 16 residues. This CDR3 reads CASSKIGGPPPYEQYF. The CDR3 DNA is TGTGCCAGCAGCAAAATAGGGGGCCCTCCCCCCTACGAGCAGTACTTC.

V usage is TRBV9 and J usage is TRBJ2-3; D may be TRBD2 (7 bases). V shed 3 bases and J shed 0 bases, with 14 bases lying between them. The CDR3 spans 16 residues. CDR1 is SGDLS and CDR2 is YYNGEE in the germline V gene. The CDR3 DNA reads TGTGCCAGCAGCGCCCTTGGGGGGGCTAGCACAGATACGCAGTATTTT. Its protein product is CASSALGGASTDTQYF.

To note about this clone: The junction and the germline gene differ at one end; a read error may be behind it. The sample contains more than one DNA sequence encoding this CDR3. The chain has TRBV7-2 and TRBJ2-3; 10 bases align to TRBD2. There are 15 residues in the CDR3. Germline V gives CDR1 SGHTA, CDR2 FQGNSA. Here the CDR3 DNA reads TGTGCCAGCAGCCTAGCGGGGGCTAGCACAGATACGCAGTATTTT. This sequence encodes CASSLAGASTDTQYF.